This T cell receptor beta chain was captured by sequencing in a study of T cell repertoires in cytomegalovirus infection. As for the study in general: Researchers turned to recently identified HLA-C-restricted CMV epitopes as well as well-studied HLA-B-restricted ones. It was the public TCR beta signatures that indicated both CMV infection and matching HLA type.

One entry per CDR3 protein, called by TCRdb with MiXCR from the reads. The sample has under 450,000 distinct CDR3 sequences, approximately 30% seen once. This clonotype was observed a single time. Its antigen is as yet unknown. Study-wide results and limits: In two of eight donors, the top clonotype was HLA-C-restricted CMV-specific. Identification of carriers of CMV plus the relevant HLA was achieved through cumulative public TCR beta family frequency.

The material was cultured PBMCs, obtained from culture after CMV antigen stimulation. The sequence was collected from a human donor in good health (CMV status not recorded). Some clones in this sample may be carry-over from other donors' samples.

CDR3 protein: CASRRSYEQYV. CDR3 DNA: TGTGCCAGCAGGCGTTCCTACGAGCAGTACGTC. The chain recombines TRBV27 with TRBJ2-7; D is undetermined. V lost 6 bases, J lost 1 base, and 4 bases lay in between. This CDR3 comprises 11 residues. Germline CDR1 and CDR2: MNHEY and SMNVEV (reference sequence).